The source of this T cell receptor (beta chain) is a study of T cells in localized non-small cell lung cancer. Clones were sequenced by immunoSEQ multiplex PCR, and TCRdb holds only the in-frame ones, with some missing. The sample lists around 67,000 clones; roughly nine tenths were seen once. From germline, CDR1 is MNHNS and CDR2 SASEGT. The CDR3 is 15 residues long. J lost 3 bases, V lost 6 bases, and 8 bases had no gene match. This receptor was taken from a woman aged 35 to 70 with stage I lung adenocarcinoma. The sample consisted of peripheral blood, taken before any cancer treatment. V usage is TRBV6-1 and J usage is TRBJ1-5, with TRBD1 identical over 7 bases. This CDR3 is CASSAETGLNQPQHF. CDR3 coding DNA: TGTGCCAGCAGCGCAGAGACAGGGCTCAATCAGCCCCAGCATTTT.